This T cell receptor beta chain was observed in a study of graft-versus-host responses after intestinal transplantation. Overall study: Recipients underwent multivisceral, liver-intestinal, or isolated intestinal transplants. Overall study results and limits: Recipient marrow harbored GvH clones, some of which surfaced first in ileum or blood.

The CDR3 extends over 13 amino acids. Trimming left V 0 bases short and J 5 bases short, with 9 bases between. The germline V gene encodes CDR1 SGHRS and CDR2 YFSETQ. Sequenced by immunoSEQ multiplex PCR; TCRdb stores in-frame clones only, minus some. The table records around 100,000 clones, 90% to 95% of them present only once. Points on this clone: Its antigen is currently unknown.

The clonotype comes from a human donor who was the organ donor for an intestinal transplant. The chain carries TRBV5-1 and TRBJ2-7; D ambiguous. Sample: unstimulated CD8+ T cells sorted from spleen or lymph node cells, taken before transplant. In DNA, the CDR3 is TGCGCCAGCAGCTTGGAGTTAACCCACGAGCAGTACTTC. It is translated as CASSLELTHEQYF.